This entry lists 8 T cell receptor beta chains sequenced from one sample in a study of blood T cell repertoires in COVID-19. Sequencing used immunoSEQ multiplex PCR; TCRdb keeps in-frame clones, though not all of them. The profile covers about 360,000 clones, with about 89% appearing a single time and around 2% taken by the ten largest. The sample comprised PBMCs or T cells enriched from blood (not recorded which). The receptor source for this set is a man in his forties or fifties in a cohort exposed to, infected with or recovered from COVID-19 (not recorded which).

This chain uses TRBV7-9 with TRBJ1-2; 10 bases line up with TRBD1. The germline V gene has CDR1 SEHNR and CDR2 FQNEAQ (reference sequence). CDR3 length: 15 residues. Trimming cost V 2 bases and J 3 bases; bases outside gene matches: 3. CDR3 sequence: CASSLTGTGDYGYTF. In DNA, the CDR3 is TGTGCCAGCAGCTTAACCGGGACAGGGGACTATGGCTACACCTTC.

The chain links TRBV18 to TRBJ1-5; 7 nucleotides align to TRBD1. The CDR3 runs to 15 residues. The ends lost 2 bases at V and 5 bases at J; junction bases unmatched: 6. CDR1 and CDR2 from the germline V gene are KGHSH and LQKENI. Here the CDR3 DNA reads TGTGCCAGCTCACCAGGACTAAGGGGGCATCAGCCCCAGCATTTT. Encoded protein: CASSPGLRGHQPQHF.

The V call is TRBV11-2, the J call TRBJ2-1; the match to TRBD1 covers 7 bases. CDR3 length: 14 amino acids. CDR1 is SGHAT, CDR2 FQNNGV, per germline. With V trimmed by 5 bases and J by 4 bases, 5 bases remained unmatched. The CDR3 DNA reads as TGTGCCAGCAGCGCGCTACAGGGGTACAATGAGCAGTTCTTC. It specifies CASSALQGYNEQFF.

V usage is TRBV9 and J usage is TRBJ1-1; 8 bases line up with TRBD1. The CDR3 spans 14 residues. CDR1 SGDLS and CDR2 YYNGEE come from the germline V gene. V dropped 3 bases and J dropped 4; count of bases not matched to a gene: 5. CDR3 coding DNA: TGTGCCAGCAGCGATGACAGGGGATCCACTGAAGCTTTCTTT. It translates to CASSDDRGSTEAFF.

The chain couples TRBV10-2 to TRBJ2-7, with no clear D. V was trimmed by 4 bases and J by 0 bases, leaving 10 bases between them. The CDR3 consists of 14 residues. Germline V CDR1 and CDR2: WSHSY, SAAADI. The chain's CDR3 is CASSGAKPSYEQYF. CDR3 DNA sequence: TGCGCCAGCAGTGGAGCTAAACCCTCCTACGAGCAGTACTTC.

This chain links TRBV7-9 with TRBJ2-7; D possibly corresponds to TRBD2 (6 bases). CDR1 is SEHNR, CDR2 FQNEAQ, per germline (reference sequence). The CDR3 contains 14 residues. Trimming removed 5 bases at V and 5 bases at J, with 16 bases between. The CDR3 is CASSPTSFAHEQYF. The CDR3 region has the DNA TGTGCCAGCAGCCCAACTAGCTTCGCCCACGAGCAGTACTTC.

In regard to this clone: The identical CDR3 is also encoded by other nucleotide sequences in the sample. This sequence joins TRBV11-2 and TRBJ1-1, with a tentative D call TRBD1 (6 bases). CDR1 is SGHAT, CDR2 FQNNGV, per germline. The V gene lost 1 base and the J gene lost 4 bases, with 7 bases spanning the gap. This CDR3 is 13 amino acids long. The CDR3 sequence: CASSLVRGTEAFF. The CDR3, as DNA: TGTGCCAGCAGCTTAGTCAGGGGCACTGAAGCTTTCTTT.

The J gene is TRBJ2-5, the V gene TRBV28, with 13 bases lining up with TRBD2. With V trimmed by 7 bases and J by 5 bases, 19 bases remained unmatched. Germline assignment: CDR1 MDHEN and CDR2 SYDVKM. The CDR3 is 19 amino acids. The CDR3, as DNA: TGTGCCAGCATTAAATGGGAAGGACTAGCGGGAGTTCGTTTGGAGACCCAGTACTTC. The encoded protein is CASIKWEGLAGVRLETQYF.